This is a list of T cell receptor beta chains from one sample in a study of response to subunit inactivated influenza vaccine. TCRdb re-analysed the RT-PCR reads in MiXCR, keeping a single row per CDR3 protein. The sample lists under 950,000 distinct CDR3 sequences; 20% to 25% were seen once. Sample: PBMCs from blood, taken 5 to 6 days after vaccination. Receptors originate from a man aged 45-65 years who received an inactivated influenza vaccine. Each CDR3 is given with its conserved first and last residue. The D gene is left open where the match is weak. Where a row states a size, it is once, few, many or the class of an expanded clone; other rows omit it.

D,J,V,size,CDR3,DNA
-,TRBJ2-2,TRBV4-2,-,CASSQDAGQANTGELFF,TGTGCCAGCAGCCAAGACGCAGGGCAGGCGAACACCGGGGAGCTGTTTTTT
TRBD2,TRBJ2-7,TRBV4-2,-,CASSQVTSGLYEQYF,TGTGCCAGCAGCCAAGTTACTAGCGGGCTATACGAGCAGTACTTC
-,TRBJ1-2,TRBV29-1,many,CSVDSLDGYTF,TGCAGCGTGGACAGCCTTGATGGCTACACCTTC
-,TRBJ2-5,TRBV4-3,-,CASSQGVGPMETQYF,TGCGCCAGCAGCCAGGGAGTGGGCCCCATGGAGACCCAGTACTTC
-,TRBJ1-3,TRBV12-3/TRBV12-4,few,CASTRGRNTIYF,TGTGCCAGCACCCGGGGCAGAAACACCATATATTTT
-,TRBJ1-4,TRBV12-3/TRBV12-4,few,CASSLKGYEEKLFF,TGTGCCAGCAGCCTTAAGGGGTACGAGGAAAAACTGTTTTTT
TRBD1,TRBJ1-6,TRBV12-3/TRBV12-4,many,CASSSGTGGSPLHF,TGTGCCAGCAGTTCCGGGACAGGGGGTTCACCCCTCCACTTT
-,TRBJ2-1,TRBV5-1,-,CASSLAGDDEQFF,TGCGCCAGCAGCTTGGCCGGGGATGATGAGCAGTTCTTC
-,TRBJ1-2,TRBV6-5,-,CASSYSRVGYGYTF,TGTGCCAGCAGTTACTCAAGGGTTGGGTATGGCTACACCTTC
TRBD2,TRBJ2-1,TRBV12-3/TRBV12-4,few,CASRLAGGRDEQFF,TGTGCCAGCAGACTAGCGGGGGGGCGCGATGAGCAGTTCTTC
TRBD1,TRBJ2-7,TRBV5-1,-,CASSRNTGTGTYEQYF,TGCGCCAGCAGCCGGAACACCGGGACAGGAACCTACGAGCAGTACTTC
-,TRBJ1-5,TRBV5-8,few,CASSGGHGQPQHF,TGTGCCAGCAGCGGCGGACACGGTCAGCCCCAGCATTTT
-,TRBJ2-3,TRBV28,many,CASRQGFEVTQYF,TGTGCCAGCAGACAGGGTTTCGAAGTTACGCAGTATTTT
-,TRBJ2-7,TRBV7-2,medium-sized,CASSLVGVGNEQYF,TGTGCCAGCAGCTTAGTGGGTGTGGGGAACGAGCAGTACTTC
TRBD2,TRBJ2-7,TRBV20-1,-,CSAYKGEGGYEQYF,TGCAGTGCCTACAAAGGGGAGGGAGGGTACGAGCAGTACTTC
-,TRBJ1-5,TRBV3-1,-,CASSQDGADSNQPQHF,TGTGCCAGCAGCCAAGACGGAGCAGATAGCAATCAGCCCCAGCATTTT
-,TRBJ1-2,TRBV10-3,few,CAISGPRDKGPSNYGYTF,TGTGCCATCAGTGGCCCCCGGGACAAAGGGCCCTCTAACTATGGCTACACCTTC
TRBD2,TRBJ2-1,TRBV6-5,few,CASSYSLAGEQFF,TGTGCCAGCAGTTACTCACTAGCGGGTGAGCAGTTCTTC
TRBD1,TRBJ2-1,TRBV29-1,-,CSAMTGTGGVNEQFF,TGCAGCGCCATGACCGGGACAGGGGGGGTGAATGAGCAGTTCTTC
-,TRBJ2-6,TRBV6-1,few,CASSVSRIVLTF,TGTGCCAGCAGTGTTTCGCGGATAGTCCTGACTTTC
-,TRBJ2-3,TRBV15,-,CATSRGVGPDTQYF,TGTGCCACCAGCAGAGGAGTAGGGCCAGATACGCAGTATTTT
-,TRBJ1-5,TRBV20-1,few,CSARGQQNQPQHF,TGCAGTGCTAGAGGGCAGCAGAATCAGCCCCAGCATTTT
TRBD2,TRBJ2-5,TRBV7-6,-,CASSPVFPWTSDETQYF,TGTGCCAGCAGTCCAGTCTTCCCGTGGACTAGCGATGAGACCCAGTACTTC
TRBD2,TRBJ2-1,TRBV20-1,-,CSATSSGSTYNEQFF,TGCAGTGCAACCTCTAGCGGGAGCACCTACAATGAGCAGTTCTTC
TRBD2,TRBJ2-1,TRBV6-2/TRBV6-3,few,CASSYPRTSGGYNEQFF,TGTGCCAGCAGTTACCCCCGGACTAGCGGGGGGTACAATGAGCAGTTCTTC
-,TRBJ1-4,TRBV2,few,CASSAILGNEKLFF,TGTGCCAGCAGCGCGATCCTCGGTAATGAAAAACTGTTTTTT
-,TRBJ1-3,TRBV12-3/TRBV12-4,-,CASSETGTSGNTIYF,TGTGCCAGCAGCGAAACCGGGACCTCTGGAAACACCATATATTTT
-,TRBJ2-5,TRBV12-3/TRBV12-4,-,CASRRGPGETQYF,TGTGCCAGCAGGCGCGGGCCGGGAGAGACCCAGTACTTC
-,TRBJ1-1,TRBV4-3,few,CASSPSQNVNTEAFF,TGCGCCAGCAGCCCAAGCCAAAATGTGAACACTGAAGCTTTCTTT
-,TRBJ2-5,TRBV4-3,-,CASSRGRGGLETQYF,TGCGCCAGCAGCCGGGGAAGGGGGGGCCTGGAGACCCAGTACTTC
-,TRBJ2-5,TRBV4-2,few,CASSPGQTKETQYF,TGTGCCAGCAGCCCCGGGCAGACAAAAGAGACCCAGTACTTC
-,TRBJ1-2,TRBV2,-,CASTRTVYGYTF,TGTGCCAGCACACGGACAGTGTATGGCTACACCTTC
-,TRBJ1-2,TRBV6-1,-,CASSESLRADYGYTF,TGTGCCAGCAGTGAGTCGCTCAGGGCGGACTATGGCTACACCTTC
-,TRBJ2-3,TRBV20-1,-,CRPQGGDTQYF,TGCAGACCCCAGGGGGGAGATACGCAGTATTTT
-,TRBJ2-2,TRBV12-3/TRBV12-4,-,CASSRRDSHTGELFF,TGTGCCAGCAGCAGGCGGGACTCCCACACCGGGGAGCTGTTTTTT
-,TRBJ2-3,TRBV7-2,few,CASSLSLIDRSTDTQYF,TGTGCCAGCAGCTTATCTTTAATTGATAGGAGCACAGATACGCAGTATTTT
TRBD2,TRBJ2-5,TRBV15,-,CATSRFGGGLGETQYF,TGTGCCACCAGCAGGTTCGGGGGGGGGCTAGGAGAGACCCAGTACTTC
-,TRBJ2-3,TRBV24-1,few,CAVAGWGDTQYF,TGTGCCGTCGCAGGTTGGGGAGATACGCAGTATTTT
-,TRBJ2-3,TRBV5-1,many,CASSLRTPTDTQYF,TGCGCCAGCAGCTTACGGACACCCACAGATACGCAGTATTTT
TRBD1,TRBJ2-7,TRBV27,-,CSSRPGQAVYEQYF,TGTTCCAGCAGACCGGGACAGGCTGTTTACGAGCAGTACTTC
TRBD2,TRBJ2-6,TRBV7-9,few,CASSKRAGDSGANVLTF,TGTGCCAGCAGCAAAAGAGCGGGAGACTCTGGGGCCAACGTCCTGACTTTC
TRBD1,TRBJ1-1,TRBV5-6,-,CASSKSGTVAFF,TGTGCCAGCAGCAAAAGCGGGACAGTGGCTTTCTTT
-,TRBJ2-1,TRBV6-5,-,CASSSLLQGLEFF,TGTGCCAGCAGTTCTCTCCTACAGGGTTTGGAGTTCTTC
-,TRBJ2-1,TRBV29-1,many,CSAGGGTQAYNEQFF,TGCAGCGCGGGGGGCGGGACCCAAGCCTACAATGAGCAGTTCTTC
TRBD1,TRBJ2-1,TRBV20-1,few,CSANGRTGRDNEQFF,TGCAGTGCTAACGGACGGACAGGTCGCGACAATGAGCAGTTCTTC